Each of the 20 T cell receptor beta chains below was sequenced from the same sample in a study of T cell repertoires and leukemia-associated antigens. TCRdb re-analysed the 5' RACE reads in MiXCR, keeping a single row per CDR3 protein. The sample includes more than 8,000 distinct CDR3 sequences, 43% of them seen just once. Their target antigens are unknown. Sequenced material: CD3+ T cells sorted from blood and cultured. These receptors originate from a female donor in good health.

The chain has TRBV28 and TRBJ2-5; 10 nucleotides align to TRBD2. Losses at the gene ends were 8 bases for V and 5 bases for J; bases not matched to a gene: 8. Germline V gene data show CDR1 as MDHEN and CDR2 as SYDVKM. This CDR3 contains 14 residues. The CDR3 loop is CASRASGRGETQYF. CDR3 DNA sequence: TGTGCCAGCCGGGCTAGCGGGAGAGGGGAGACCCAGTACTTC.

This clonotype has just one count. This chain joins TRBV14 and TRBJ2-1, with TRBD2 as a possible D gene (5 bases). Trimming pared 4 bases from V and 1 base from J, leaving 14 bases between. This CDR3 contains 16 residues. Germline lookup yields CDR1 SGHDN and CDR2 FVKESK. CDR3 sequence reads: CASSPLWGESYNEQFF. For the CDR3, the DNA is TGTGCCAGCAGCCCCCTGTGGGGAGAATCCTACAATGAGCAGTTCTTC. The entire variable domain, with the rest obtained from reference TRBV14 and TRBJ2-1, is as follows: EAGVTQFPSHSVIEKGQTVTLRCDPISGHDNLYWYRRVMGKEIKFLLHFVKESKQDESGMPNNRFLAERTGGTYSTLKVQPAELEDSGVYFCASSPLWGESYNEQFFGPGTRLTVL.

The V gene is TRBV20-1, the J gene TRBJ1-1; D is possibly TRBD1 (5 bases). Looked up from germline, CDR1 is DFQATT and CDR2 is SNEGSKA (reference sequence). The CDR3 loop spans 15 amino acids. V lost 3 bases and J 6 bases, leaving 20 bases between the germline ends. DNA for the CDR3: TGCAGTGCTAGTAGGGCGATTCAGGGCCAGGCTGAAGCTTTCTTT. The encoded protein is CSASRAIQGQAEAFF.

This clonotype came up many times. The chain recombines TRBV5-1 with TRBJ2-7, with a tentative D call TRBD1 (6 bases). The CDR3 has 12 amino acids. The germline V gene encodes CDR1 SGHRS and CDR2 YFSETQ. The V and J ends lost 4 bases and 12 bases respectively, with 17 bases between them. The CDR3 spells CASSPDRRDPYF. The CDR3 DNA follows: TGCGCCAGCAGCCCCGACAGGCGTGATCCGTACTTC.

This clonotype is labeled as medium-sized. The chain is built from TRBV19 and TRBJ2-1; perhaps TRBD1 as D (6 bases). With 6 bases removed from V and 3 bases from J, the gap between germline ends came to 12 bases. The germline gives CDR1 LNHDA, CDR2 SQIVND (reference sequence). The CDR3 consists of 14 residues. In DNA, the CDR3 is TGTGCCAGTAGCTACACAGGGAACTACAATGAGCAGTTCTTC. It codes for CASSYTGNYNEQFF.

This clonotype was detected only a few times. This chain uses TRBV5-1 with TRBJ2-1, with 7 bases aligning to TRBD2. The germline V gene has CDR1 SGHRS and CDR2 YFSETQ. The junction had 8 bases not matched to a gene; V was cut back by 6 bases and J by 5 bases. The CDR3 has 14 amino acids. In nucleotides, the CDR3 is TGCGCCAGCAACCGTCTAGCGGAACACAATGAGCAGTTCTTC. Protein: CASNRLAEHNEQFF. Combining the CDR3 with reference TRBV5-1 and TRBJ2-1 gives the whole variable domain KAGVTQTPRYLIKTRGQQVTLSCSPISGHRSVSWYQQTPGQGLQFLFEYFSETQRNKGNFPGRFSGRQFSNSRSEMNVSTLELGDSALYLCASNRLAEHNEQFFGPGTRLTVL.

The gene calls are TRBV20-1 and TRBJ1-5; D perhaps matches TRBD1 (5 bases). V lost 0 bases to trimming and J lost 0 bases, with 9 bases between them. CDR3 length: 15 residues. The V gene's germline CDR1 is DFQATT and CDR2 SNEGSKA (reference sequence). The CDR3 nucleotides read TGCAGTGCTAGAGAAGGGGCAGTTAGCAATCAGCCCCAGCATTTT. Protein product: CSAREGAVSNQPQHF.

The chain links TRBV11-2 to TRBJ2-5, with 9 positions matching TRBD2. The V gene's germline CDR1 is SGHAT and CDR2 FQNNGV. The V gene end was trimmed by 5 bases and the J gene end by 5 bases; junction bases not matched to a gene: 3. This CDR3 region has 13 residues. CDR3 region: CASSVSGRETQYF. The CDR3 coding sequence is TGTGCCAGCAGCGTAAGCGGGAGGGAGACCCAGTACTTC.

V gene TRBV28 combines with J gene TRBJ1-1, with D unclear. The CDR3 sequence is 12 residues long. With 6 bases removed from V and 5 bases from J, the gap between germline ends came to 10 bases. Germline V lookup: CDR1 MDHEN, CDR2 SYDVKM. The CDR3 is CASSLDTTEAFF. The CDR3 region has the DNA TGTGCCAGCAGCCTGGATACGACTGAAGCTTTCTTT.

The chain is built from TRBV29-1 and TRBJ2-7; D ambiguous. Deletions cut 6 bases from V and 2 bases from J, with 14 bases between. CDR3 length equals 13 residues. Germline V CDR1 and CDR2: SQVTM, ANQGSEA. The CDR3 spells CSVVVVPAYEQYF. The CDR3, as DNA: TGCAGCGTGGTTGTGGTTCCTGCCTACGAGCAGTACTTC.

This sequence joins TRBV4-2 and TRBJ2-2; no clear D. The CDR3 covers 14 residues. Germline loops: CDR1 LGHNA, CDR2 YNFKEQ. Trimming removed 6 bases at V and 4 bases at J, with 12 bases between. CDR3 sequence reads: CASSLRAATGELFF. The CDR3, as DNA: TGTGCCAGCAGTTTAAGGGCAGCCACCGGGGAGCTGTTTTTT.

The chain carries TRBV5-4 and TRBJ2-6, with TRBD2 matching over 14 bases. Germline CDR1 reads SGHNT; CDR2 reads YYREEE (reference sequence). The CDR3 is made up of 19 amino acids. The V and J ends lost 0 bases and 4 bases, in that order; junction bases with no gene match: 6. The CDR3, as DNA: TGTGCCAGCAGCTTGGTAGGACTAGCGGGAGGTTACGGGGCCAACGTCCTGACTTTC. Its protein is CASSLVGLAGGYGANVLTF.

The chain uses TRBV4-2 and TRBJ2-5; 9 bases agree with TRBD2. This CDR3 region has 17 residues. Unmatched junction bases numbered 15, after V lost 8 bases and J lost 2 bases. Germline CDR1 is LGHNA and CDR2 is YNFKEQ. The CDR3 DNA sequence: TGTGCCAGCGACCAAGGGTTGCTAGCGGGACCTCAAGAGACCCAGTACTTC. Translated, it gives CASDQGLLAGPQETQYF.

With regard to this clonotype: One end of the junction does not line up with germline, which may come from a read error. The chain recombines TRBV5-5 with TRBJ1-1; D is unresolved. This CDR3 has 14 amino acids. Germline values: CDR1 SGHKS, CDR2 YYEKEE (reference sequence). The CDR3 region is CASSPREEFTVAFF. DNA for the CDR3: TGTGCCAGCAGCCCCCGGGAGGAGTTTACTGTAGCTTTCTTT. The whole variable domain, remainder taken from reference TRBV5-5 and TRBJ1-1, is DAGVTQSPTHLIKTRGQQVTLRCSPISGHKSVSWYQQVLGQGPQFIFQYYEKEERGRGNFPDRFSARQFPNYSSELNVNALLLGDSALYLCASSPREEFTVAFFGQGTRLTVV.

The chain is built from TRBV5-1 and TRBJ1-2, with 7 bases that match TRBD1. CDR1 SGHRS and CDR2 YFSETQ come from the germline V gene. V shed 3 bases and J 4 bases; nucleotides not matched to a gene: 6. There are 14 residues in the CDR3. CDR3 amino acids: CASSYEGTVYGYTF. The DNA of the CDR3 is TGCGCCAGCAGCTATGAGGGGACAGTCTATGGCTACACCTTC.

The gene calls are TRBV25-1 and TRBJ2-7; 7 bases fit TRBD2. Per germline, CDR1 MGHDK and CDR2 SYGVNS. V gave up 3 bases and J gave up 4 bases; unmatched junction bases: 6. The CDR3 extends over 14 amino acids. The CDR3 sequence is CASSDSGTSYEQYF. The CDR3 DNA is TGTGCCAGCAGTGACAGCGGGACCAGTTACGAGCAGTACTTC.

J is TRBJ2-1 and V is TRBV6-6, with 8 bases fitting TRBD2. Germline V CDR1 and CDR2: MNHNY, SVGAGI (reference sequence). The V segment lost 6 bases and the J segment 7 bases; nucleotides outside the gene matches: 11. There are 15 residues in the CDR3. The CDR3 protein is CASSQPGRAENEQFF. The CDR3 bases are TGTGCCAGCAGCCAACCCGGGAGGGCGGAAAATGAGCAGTTCTTC.

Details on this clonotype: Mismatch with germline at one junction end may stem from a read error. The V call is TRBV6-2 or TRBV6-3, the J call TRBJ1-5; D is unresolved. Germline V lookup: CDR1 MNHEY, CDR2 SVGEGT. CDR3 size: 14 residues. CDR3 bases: TGTGCCAGCACGTCGGGTTTTGATCGTCAGCCCCAGCATTTC. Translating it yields CASTSGFDRQPQHF.

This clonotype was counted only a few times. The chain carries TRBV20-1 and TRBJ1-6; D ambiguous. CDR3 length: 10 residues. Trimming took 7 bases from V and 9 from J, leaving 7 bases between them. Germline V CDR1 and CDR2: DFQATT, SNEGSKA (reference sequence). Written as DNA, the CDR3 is TGCAGTGATGGGGTTTCACCCCTCCACTTT. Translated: CSDGVSPLHF.

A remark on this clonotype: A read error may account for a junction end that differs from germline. CDR3 bases: TGCGCCAGCAACCCAGAAGCGGGAGGGCCTTACGGGCAGTACTTC. It codes for CASNPEAGGPYGQYF. The rearrangement links TRBV5-1 to TRBJ2-7; 10 bases agree with TRBD2. This CDR3 has 15 amino acids. Germline CDR1 and CDR2: SGHRS and YFSETQ.